This is a list of T cell receptor beta chains from one sample in a study of cytomegalovirus exposure and HLA in healthy donors. Assay: immunoSEQ multiplex PCR; the TCRdb copy retains only in-frame clones and omits some. Recorded for this sample: more than 50,000 clones. Sequencing used PBMCs. These receptors came from a man aged 45-60 years in good health and CMV-seropositive. The CDR3 runs from the conserved cysteine through the conserved F or W. The D gene is left open where the match is weak.

d_gene	v_gene	j_gene	CDR3nt	CDR3aa
NA	TRBV5-1	TRBJ2-7	TGCGCCAGCAGCCCTTCCTACGAGCAGTACTTC	CASSPSYEQYF
TRBD2	TRBV4-3	TRBJ2-2	TGCGCCAGCAGCCTTAGCGGGTCTTTCACCGGGGAGCTGTTTTTT	CASSLSGSFTGELFF
NA	TRBV7-2	TRBJ2-3	TGTGCCAGCAGCCCCAAGGAGCTTCCGGGCCGGCAGACAGATAAGCAGTATTTT	CASSPKELPGRQTDKQYF
NA	TRBV4-1	TRBJ2-7	TGCGCCAGCAGCCAAGGGGAGTATACCTACGAGCAGTACTTC	CASSQGEYTYEQYF
NA	TRBV6-1	TRBJ1-3	TGTGCCAGCAGTGAATTCGGCGGGATCATCTCTGGAAACACCATATATTTT	CASSEFGGIISGNTIYF
NA	TRBV7-8	TRBJ2-7	TGTGCCAGCAGCCCGCCCGAGCCAGGAAAGGCCGCCTACGAGCAGTACTTC	CASSPPEPGKAAYEQYF
NA	TRBV2	TRBJ2-7	TGTGCCAGCAGTAAGGGACAACCTCCCTACGAGCAGTACTTC	CASSKGQPPYEQYF
NA	TRBV25-1	TRBJ2-5	TGTGCCAGCAGTGAAGCCAGGGGCCAAGAGACCCAGTACTTC	CASSEARGQETQYF
NA	TRBV5-4	TRBJ1-1	TGTGCCAGCAGCTCCAGGGCGCCCGGCAGGGCGAACACTGAAGCTTTCTTT	CASSSRAPGRANTEAFF
NA	TRBV7-2	TRBJ2-7	TGTGCCAGCAGCTTAAGGACACCGGCCTACGAGCAGTACTTC	CASSLRTPAYEQYF
TRBD1	TRBV28	TRBJ1-1	TGTGCCAGCAGTCTACAGGGGGGATTGGGAGCTTTCTTT	CASSLQGGLGAFF
TRBD1	TRBV29-1	TRBJ1-4	TGCAGCGTTTACAGGGGGAACAATGAAAAACTGTTTTTT	CSVYRGNNEKLFF
NA	TRBV4-1	TRBJ2-7	TGCGCCAGCAGTCAAGCCCCGGGAAGGACCTACGAGCAGTACTTC	CASSQAPGRTYEQYF